This TCR beta chain was observed in a study of CD8 T cells in ankylosing spondylitis. Turning to this clonotype: The antigen remains undetermined.

CDR3 length equals 11 residues. With 6 bases removed from V and 5 bases from J, the gap between germline ends came to 10 bases. Germline CDR1 is DFQATT and CDR2 is SNEGSKA (reference sequence). Notes on the study in general: Earlier studies detected some motif variants in reactive arthritis synovial fluid and blood. A TCR beta motif of 7 to 9 highly homologous variants seemed to mark ankylosing spondylitis blood. Reportedly, significant enrichment of disease-linked clones occurred in matched ankylosing spondylitis synovial fluid.

Via MiXCR, TCRdb re-called the 5' RACE reads, giving one row per CDR3 protein. The sample has 350,000 to 450,000 distinct CDR3 sequences, about 24% seen once. The receptor's source is a male donor with ankylosing spondylitis. Sequenced: blood, either unsorted or a sorted T cell fraction (not recorded which). The J gene is TRBJ2-5, the V gene TRBV20-1; D unresolved. The CDR3: CSAFLLETQYF. In DNA form, the CDR3 reads TGCAGTGCCTTTTTGCTGGAGACCCAGTACTTC.